This TCR beta chain was obtained from a study of blood T cells in healthy people across ages. About the study: About one barcoded beta molecule per two T cells came from capture by template switching. Overall study findings and caveats: Expanded clonotype changes were possibly confounded by unknown donor CMV status.

The V gene's germline CDR1 is SGHTA and CDR2 FQGTGA. The CDR3 sequence is 14 residues long. V was trimmed by 1 base and J by 6 bases, leaving 12 bases between them. Then a second PCR, running about 6 to 11 cycles, was carried out with a sample-barcoded 5' primer and a J-beta primer mix. TCRdb fed the 5' RACE reads into MiXCR, producing one record per CDR3 protein. The table lists 600,000 or so distinct CDR3 sequences, roughly 30% of them singletons, with approximately 14% in the top ten. Concerning this clonotype: The antigen remains unidentified. Just one base apart from a much larger clone, this may be a read error.

The V call is TRBV7-3, the J call TRBJ1-1; D is perhaps TRBD1 (5 bases). The sequence was obtained from a woman aged 80 or over in good health. Sequencing was performed on blood. CDR3 loop: CASSLKAGYAEAFF. CDR3 coding DNA: TGTGCCAGCAGCTTAAAGGCAGGGTATGCTGAAGCTTTCTTT.